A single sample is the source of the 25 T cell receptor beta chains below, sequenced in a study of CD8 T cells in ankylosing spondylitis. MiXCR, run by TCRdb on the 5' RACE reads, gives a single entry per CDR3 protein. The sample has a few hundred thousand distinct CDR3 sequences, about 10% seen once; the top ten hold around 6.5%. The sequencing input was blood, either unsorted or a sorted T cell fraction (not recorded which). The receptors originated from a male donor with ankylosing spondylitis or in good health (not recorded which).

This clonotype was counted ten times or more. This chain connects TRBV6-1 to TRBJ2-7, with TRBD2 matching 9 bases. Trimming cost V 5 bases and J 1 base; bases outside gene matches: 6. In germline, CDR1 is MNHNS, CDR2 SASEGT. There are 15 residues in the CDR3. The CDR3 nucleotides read TGTGCCAGCAGTAGGATAGCGGGAGAATCCTACGAGCAGTACTTC. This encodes CASSRIAGESYEQYF.

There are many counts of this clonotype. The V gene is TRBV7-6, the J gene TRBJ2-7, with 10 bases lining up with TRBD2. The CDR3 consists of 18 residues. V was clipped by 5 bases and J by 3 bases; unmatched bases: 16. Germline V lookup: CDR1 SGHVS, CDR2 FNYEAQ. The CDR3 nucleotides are TGTGCCAGCAGCCGAACCGGGACTAGCGCGATTGGAATCTACGAGCAGTACTTC. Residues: CASSRTGTSAIGIYEQYF.

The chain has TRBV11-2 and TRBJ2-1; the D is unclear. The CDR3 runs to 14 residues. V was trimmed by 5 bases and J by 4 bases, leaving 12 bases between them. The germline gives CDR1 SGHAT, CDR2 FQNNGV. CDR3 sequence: CASSPGQTYNEQFF. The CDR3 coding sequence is TGTGCCAGCAGCCCCGGCCAGACGTACAATGAGCAGTTCTTC. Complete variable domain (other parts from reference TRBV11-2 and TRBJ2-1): EAGVAQSPRYKIIEKRQSVAFWCNPISGHATLYWYQQILGQGPKLLIQFQNNGVVDDSQLPKDRFSAERLKGVDSTLKIQPAKLEDSAVYLCASSPGQTYNEQFFGPGTRLTVL.

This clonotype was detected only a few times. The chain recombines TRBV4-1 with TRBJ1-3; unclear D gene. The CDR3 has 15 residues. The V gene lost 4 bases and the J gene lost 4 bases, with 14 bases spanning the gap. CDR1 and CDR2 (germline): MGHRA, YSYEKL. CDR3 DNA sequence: TGCGCCAGCAGCCTACGGGCGCTAGCGGGAAACACCATATATTTT. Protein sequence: CASSLRALAGNTIYF.

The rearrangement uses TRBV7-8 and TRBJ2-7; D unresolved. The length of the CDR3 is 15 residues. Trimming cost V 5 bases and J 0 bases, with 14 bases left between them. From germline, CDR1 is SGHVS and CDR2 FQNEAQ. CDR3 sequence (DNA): TGTGCCAGCAGCCCCGAACCAGGAAGCTCCTACGAGCAGTACTTC. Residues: CASSPEPGSSYEQYF.

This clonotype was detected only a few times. The CDR3: CASSPRGLAGVPYEQYF. The CDR3 region has the DNA TGTGCCAGCAGCCCCCGAGGGCTAGCGGGAGTCCCCTACGAGCAGTACTTC. V gene TRBV27 combines with J gene TRBJ2-7, with 10 bases lining up with TRBD2. This CDR3 comprises 17 residues. The germline CDR1 and CDR2 sequences are MNHEY and SMNVEV (reference sequence). The V and J ends lost 6 bases and 2 bases, in that order; junction bases with no gene match: 13.

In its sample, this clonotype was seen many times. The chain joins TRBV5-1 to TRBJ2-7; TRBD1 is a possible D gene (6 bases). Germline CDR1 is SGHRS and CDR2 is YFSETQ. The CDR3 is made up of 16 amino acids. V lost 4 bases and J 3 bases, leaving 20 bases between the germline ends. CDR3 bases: TGCGCCAGCAGCCTCCGGGACACACTTGCCATCTACGAGCAGTACTTC. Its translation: CASSLRDTLAIYEQYF.

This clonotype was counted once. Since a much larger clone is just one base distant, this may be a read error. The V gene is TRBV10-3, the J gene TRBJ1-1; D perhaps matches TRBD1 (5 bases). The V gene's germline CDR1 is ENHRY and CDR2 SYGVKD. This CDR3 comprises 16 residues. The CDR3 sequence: CTISARGTDENTEAFF. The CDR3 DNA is TGTACCATCAGTGCAAGAGGGACTGATGAGAACACTGAAGCTTTCTTT.

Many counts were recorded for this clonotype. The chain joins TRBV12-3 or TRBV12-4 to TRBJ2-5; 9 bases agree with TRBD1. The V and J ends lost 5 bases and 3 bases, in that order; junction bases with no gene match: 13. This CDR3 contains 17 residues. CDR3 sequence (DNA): TGTGCCAGCAGTGATCAGACCGGGACAGGGAAGGAAGAGACCCAGTACTTC. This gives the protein CASSDQTGTGKEETQYF.

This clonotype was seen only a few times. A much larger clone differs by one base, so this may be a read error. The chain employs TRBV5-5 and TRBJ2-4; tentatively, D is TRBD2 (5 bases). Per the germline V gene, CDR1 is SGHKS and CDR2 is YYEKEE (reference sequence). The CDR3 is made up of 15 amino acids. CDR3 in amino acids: CVSSPRVGVKNIQYF. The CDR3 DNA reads TGTGTCAGCAGCCCACGCGTGGGAGTCAAAAACATTCAGTACTTC.

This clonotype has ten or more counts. For the CDR3, the DNA is TGTGCCAGCAGCCAAAGACGAGCCTACGAGCAGTACTTC. It yields the protein CASSQRRAYEQYF. The rearrangement joins TRBV12-3 or TRBV12-4 to TRBJ2-7; D ambiguous. The CDR3 runs 13 residues. V lost 6 bases to trimming and J lost 2 bases, with 11 bases between them.

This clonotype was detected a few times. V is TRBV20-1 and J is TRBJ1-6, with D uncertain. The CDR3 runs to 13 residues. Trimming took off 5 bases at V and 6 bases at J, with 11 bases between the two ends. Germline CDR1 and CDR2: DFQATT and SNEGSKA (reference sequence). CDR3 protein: CSAYQGFNSPLHF. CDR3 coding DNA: TGCAGTGCTTACCAAGGGTTTAATTCACCCCTCCACTTT.

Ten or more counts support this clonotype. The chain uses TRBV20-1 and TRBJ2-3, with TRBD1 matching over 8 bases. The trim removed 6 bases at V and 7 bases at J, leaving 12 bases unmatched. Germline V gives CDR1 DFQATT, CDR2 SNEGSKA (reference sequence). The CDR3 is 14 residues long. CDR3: CSAALGQDPYTQYF. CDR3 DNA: TGCAGTGCGGCGTTGGGACAGGACCCTTATACGCAGTATTTT.

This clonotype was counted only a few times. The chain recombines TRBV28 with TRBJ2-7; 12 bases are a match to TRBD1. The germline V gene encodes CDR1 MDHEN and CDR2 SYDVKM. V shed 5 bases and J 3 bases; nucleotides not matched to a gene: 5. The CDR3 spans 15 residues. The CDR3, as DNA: TGTGCCAGCAGTCCGGGACAGGGGGCAGTCTACGAGCAGTACTTC. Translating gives CASSPGQGAVYEQYF.

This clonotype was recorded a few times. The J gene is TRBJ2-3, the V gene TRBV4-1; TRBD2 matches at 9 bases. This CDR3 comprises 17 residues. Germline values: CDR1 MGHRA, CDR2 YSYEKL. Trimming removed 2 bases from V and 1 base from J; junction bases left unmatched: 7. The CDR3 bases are TGCGCCAGCAGCCAACCAGTAGCGGGGGCACGCACAGATACGCAGTATTTT. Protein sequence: CASSQPVAGARTDTQYF.

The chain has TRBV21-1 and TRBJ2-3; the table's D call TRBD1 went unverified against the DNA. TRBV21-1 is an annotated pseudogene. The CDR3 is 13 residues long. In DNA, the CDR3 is TGTGCCAGCGACAGGGCACTAGGGGATACGCAGTATTTT. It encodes CASDRALGDTQYF.

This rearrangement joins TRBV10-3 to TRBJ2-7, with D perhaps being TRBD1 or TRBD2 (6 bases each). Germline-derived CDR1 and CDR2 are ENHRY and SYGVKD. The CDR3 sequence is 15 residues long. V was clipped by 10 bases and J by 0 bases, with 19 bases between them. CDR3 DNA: TGTGCCACCGACGCGTTAGGGGGGAACTCCTACGAGCAGTACTTC. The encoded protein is CATDALGGNSYEQYF.

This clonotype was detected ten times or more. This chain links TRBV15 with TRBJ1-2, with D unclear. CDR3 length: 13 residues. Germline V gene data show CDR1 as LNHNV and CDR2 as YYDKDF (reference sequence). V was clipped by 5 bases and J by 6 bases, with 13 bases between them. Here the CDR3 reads CATSGNTLNGYTF. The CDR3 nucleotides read TGTGCCACCAGCGGAAATACACTTAATGGCTACACCTTC.

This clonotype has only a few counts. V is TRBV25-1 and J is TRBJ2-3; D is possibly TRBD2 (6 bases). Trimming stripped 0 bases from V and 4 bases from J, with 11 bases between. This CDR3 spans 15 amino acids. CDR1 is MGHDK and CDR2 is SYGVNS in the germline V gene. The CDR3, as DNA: TGTGCCAGCAGTGAATATGGCGGGAACCCAGATACGCAGTATTTT. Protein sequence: CASSEYGGNPDTQYF. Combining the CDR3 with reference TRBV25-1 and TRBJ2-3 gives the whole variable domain EADIYQTPRYLVIGTGKKITLECSQTMGHDKMYWYQQDPGMELHLIHYSYGVNSTEKGDLSSESTVSRIRTEHFPLTLESARPSHTSQYLCASSEYGGNPDTQYFGPGTRLTVL.

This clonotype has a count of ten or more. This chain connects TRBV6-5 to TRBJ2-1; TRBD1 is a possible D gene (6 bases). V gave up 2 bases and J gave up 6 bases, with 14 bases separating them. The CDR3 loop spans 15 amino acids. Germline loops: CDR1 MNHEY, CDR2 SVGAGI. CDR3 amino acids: CASSYKAGEFNEQFF. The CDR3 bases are TGTGCCAGCAGTTACAAGGCAGGGGAGTTCAATGAGCAGTTCTTC.

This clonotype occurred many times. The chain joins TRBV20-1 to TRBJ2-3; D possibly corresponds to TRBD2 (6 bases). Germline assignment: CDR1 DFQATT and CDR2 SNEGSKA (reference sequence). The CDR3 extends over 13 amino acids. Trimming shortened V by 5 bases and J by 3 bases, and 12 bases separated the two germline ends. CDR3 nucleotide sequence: TGCAGTGCTCCAACCGGGAGTACAGATACGCAGTATTTT. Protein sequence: CSAPTGSTDTQYF.

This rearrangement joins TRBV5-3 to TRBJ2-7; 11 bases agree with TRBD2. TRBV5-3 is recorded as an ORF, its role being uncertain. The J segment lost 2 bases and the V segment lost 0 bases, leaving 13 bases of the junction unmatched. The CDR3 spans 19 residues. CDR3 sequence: CARSLAPFFSGGVTYEQYF. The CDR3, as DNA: TGTGCCAGAAGCTTGGCCCCTTTTTTTAGCGGGGGGGTAACCTACGAGCAGTACTTC.

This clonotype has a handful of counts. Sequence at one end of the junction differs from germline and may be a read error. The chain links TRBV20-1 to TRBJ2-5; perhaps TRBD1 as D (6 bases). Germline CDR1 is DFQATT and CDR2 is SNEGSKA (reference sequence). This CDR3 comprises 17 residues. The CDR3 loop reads CCARIEGGWGPRETQYF. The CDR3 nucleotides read TGCTGTGCTAGAATTGAAGGCGGCTGGGGGCCGCGGGAGACCCAGTACTTC.

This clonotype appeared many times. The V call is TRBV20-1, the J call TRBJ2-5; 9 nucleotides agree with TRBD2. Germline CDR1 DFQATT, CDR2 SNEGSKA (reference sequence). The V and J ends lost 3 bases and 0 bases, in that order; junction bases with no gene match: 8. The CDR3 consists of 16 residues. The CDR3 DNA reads TGCAGTGCTAGCCTAGCGGGGTGGAGGTACCAAGAGACCCAGTACTTC. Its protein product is CSASLAGWRYQETQYF.

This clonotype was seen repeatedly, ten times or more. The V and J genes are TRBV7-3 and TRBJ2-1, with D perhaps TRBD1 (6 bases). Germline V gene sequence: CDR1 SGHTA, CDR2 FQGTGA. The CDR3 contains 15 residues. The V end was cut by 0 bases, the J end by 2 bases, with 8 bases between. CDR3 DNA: TGTGCCAGCAGCTTAACAGGGACACCCTACAATGAGCAGTTCTTC. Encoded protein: CASSLTGTPYNEQFF. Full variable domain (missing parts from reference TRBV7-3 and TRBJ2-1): GAGVSQTPSNKVTEKGKYVELRCDPISGHTALYWYRQSLGQGPEFLIYFQGTGAADDSGLPNDRFFAVRPEGSVSTLKIQRTERGDSAVYLCASSLTGTPYNEQFFGPGTRLTVL.